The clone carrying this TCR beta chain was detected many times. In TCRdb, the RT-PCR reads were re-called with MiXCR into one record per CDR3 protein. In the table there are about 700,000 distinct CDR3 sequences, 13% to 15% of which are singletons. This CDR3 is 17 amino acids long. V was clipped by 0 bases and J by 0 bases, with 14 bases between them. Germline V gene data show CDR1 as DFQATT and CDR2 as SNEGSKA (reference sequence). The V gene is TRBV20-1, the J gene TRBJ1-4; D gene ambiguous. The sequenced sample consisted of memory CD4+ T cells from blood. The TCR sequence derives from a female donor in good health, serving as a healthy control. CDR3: CSARETRADPTNEKLFF. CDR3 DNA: TGCAGTGCTAGAGAAACGCGGGCAGACCCAACTAATGAAAAACTGTTTTTT.